The 9 T cell receptor beta chains in this list originate from one sample, sequenced in a study of blood T cells in healthy people across ages. For the second PCR, which ran for about 6 to 11 cycles, a sample-barcoded 5' primer and a J-beta primer mix were used. Using its own MiXCR run on the 5' RACE reads, TCRdb lists one record per CDR3 protein. Of 1.5 million to 1.8 million distinct CDR3 sequences in the sample, 35% to 45% were seen once. The sample comprised blood. Source of these receptors: a woman in her late teens or twenties in good health.

This clonotype came up a few times. V usage is TRBV10-3 and J usage is TRBJ2-5; D is uncertain. The CDR3 loop spans 13 amino acids. The germline gives CDR1 ENHRY, CDR2 SYGVKD. V was trimmed by 3 bases and J by 2 bases, leaving 7 bases between them. CDR3 region: CAISDQTQETQYF. CDR3 nucleotide sequence: TGTGCCATCAGTGACCAGACTCAAGAGACCCAGTACTTC.

The chain combines TRBV12-3 or TRBV12-4 with TRBJ2-3; the match to TRBD2 covers 12 bases. Trimming at V came to 6 bases and at J to 7 bases, leaving 11 bases not matched to a gene. The CDR3 contains 16 residues. CDR3 sequence: CASSDGTSGPLNTQYF. The CDR3 nucleotides read TGTGCCAGCAGCGACGGGACTAGCGGGCCCTTGAATACGCAGTATTTT.

V gene TRBV11-2 combines with J gene TRBJ1-1; weak D call: TRBD1 (5 bases). The CDR3 runs to 13 residues. Per germline, CDR1 SGHAT and CDR2 FQNNGV. V was clipped by 5 bases and J by 6 bases, with 13 bases between them. For the CDR3, the DNA is TGTGCCAGCAGCCGCCAGGGCTCCGCTGAAGCTTTCTTT. Protein sequence: CASSRQGSAEAFF.

This clonotype occurred a few times. This chain links TRBV7-8 with TRBJ2-5; 9 positions match TRBD1. V lost 5 bases, J lost 3 bases, and 10 bases stayed unmatched. Germline V CDR1 and CDR2: SGHVS, FQNEAQ. CDR3 size: 16 residues. The CDR3: CASSLRTGVNKETQYF. The CDR3 DNA reads as TGTGCCAGCAGCCTCAGGACAGGGGTGAATAAAGAGACCCAGTACTTC.

The sample holds a few counts of this clonotype. This rearrangement joins TRBV6-5 to TRBJ2-1; unclear D gene. The V and J ends lost 10 bases and 2 bases respectively, with 15 bases between them. This CDR3 is 14 amino acids long. Germline V gives CDR1 MNHEY, CDR2 SVGAGI. The CDR3: CATKGWRTYNEQFF. The CDR3 bases are TGTGCCACGAAAGGGTGGCGTACCTACAATGAGCAGTTCTTC.

This sequence joins TRBV2 and TRBJ1-1, with D tentatively TRBD1 (6 bases). V was clipped by 7 bases and J by 4 bases, with 19 bases between them. CDR1 is SNHLY and CDR2 is FYNNEI in the germline V gene. The CDR3 length is 15 residues. CDR3 region: CASTPRGGYGTEAFF. In DNA form, the CDR3 reads TGTGCCAGCACCCCGAGGGGGGGTTATGGCACTGAAGCTTTCTTT.

The table lists this clonotype with a few counts. CDR3: CASSPLDGEQFF. Here the CDR3 DNA reads TGTGCCAGCAGCCCTCTGGACGGTGAGCAGTTCTTC. This chain links TRBV7-9 with TRBJ2-1; D uncertain. V gave up 5 bases and J gave up 9 bases, with 11 bases separating them. This CDR3 comprises 12 residues. CDR1 is SEHNR and CDR2 is FQNEAQ in the germline V gene (reference sequence). The complete variable domain, with remaining parts taken from reference TRBV7-9 and TRBJ2-1, reads DTGVSQNPRHKITKRGQNVTFRCDPISEHNRLYWYRQTLGQGPEFLTYFQNEAQLEKSRLLSDRFSAERPKGSFSTLEIQRTEQGDSAMYLCASSPLDGEQFFGPGTRLTVL.

This clonotype was seen more than once but under ten times. V usage is TRBV27 and J usage is TRBJ1-1; tentatively, D is TRBD1 (5 bases). Germline V gives CDR1 MNHEY, CDR2 SMNVEV (reference sequence). Deletions cut 6 bases from V and 1 base from J, with 9 bases between. The CDR3 totals 13 residues. The CDR3 region has the DNA TGTGCCAGCAGGAGACAGACGAACACTGAAGCTTTCTTT. It is translated as CASRRQTNTEAFF.

The chain has TRBV3-1 and TRBJ1-1, with D possibly TRBD1 on 6 matching bases. Germline CDR1 is LGHDT and CDR2 is YNNKEL (reference sequence). With 3 bases removed from V and 0 bases from J, the gap between germline ends came to 17 bases. CDR3 length: 17 residues. The CDR3 DNA sequence: TGTGCCAGCAGCCAGAGGGGGGGGAAATCCATGAACACTGAAGCTTTCTTT. Amino acid sequence: CASSQRGGKSMNTEAFF.